This T cell receptor beta chain was retrieved from a study of T cell responses to AZD1222 COVID-19 vaccine. Findings and caveats of the study: Close to half of all spike-specific TCRs reportedly target regions of the variants that are unmutated.

Assay used: immunoSEQ multiplex PCR; TCRdb lists only in-frame clones, some missing. This table has about 110,000 clones, around 92% appearing once. This CDR3 contains 15 residues. V was shortened by 4 bases and J by 2 bases, with 12 bases between the two germline ends. Germline V gene data show CDR1 as MNHEY and CDR2 as SVGAGI. This clone was detected only once. The antigen is undetermined. Sequenced here: peripheral blood, sampled 28 days after the second AZD1222 dose. The clonotype comes from an adult who received the AZD1222 COVID-19 vaccine. This chain links TRBV6-5 with TRBJ1-5; D ambiguous. The CDR3 sequence: CASSFGPGGNQPQHF. CDR3 coding DNA: TGTGCCAGCAGTTTCGGGCCCGGGGGCAATCAGCCCCAGCATTTT.